The sequence of this T cell receptor beta chain was determined in a study of spatial heterogeneity in lung cancer. This clonotype was recorded at least ten times. The antigen is undetermined. Study-level findings and limits: One measure, the expanded intratumoral alpha and beta TCR count, tracked tumor mutation counts.

The germline V and J ends were trimmed by 2 bases and 3 bases, with 11 bases remaining between them. CDR1 and CDR2 (germline): MDHEN, SYDVKM. This CDR3 has 14 residues. The time point is: sample taken at primary tumor resection. MiXCR, run by TCRdb on the 5' RACE reads, gives a single entry per CDR3 protein. The sample yields nearly 25,000 distinct CDR3 sequences, under 9% seen once. J is TRBJ2-7 and V is TRBV28; D is ambiguous. Specimen: lung tumor tissue, collected at surgery. The clonotype comes from a male donor with early-stage non-small cell lung cancer. DNA of the CDR3: TGTGCCAGCAGTTTACCCCGGACGGTCTACGAGCAGTACTTC. Protein sequence: CASSLPRTVYEQYF.